What follows describes a single TCR beta chain. This sample is part of a study of OX40 agonist ivuxolimab in advanced cancers. Study in general: Participants averaged about 66 years of age (range about 23 to 80) and were 75% to 90% male. Earlier treatment with anti-PD-1, anti-PD-L1 or anti-CTLA-4 was permitted, and roughly 40% had received some.

The CDR3 covers 12 residues. Trimming shortened V by 5 bases and J by 2 bases, and 10 bases separated the two germline ends. Per the germline V gene, CDR1 is SQVTM and CDR2 is ANQGSEA. Repertoires were generated with immunoSEQ multiplex PCR, while TCRdb's copy carries only in-frame clones and drops some. The sample has 15,000 to 20,000 clones, 70% to 85% seen once. Researchers took blood at baseline, on cycle 4 day 1, and on cycle 7 day 1. V is TRBV29-1 and J is TRBJ2-7; TRBD2 might be the D (5 bases). The specimen comprised CD4+ or CD8+ T cells sorted from blood, sampled in a trial of the OX40 agonist ivuxolimab. This receptor was identified in an adult with an advanced solid tumor such as melanoma, head and neck, liver or kidney cancer. As DNA, the CDR3 is TGCAGCGTTCGGGGAGAGGCCTACGAGCAGTACTTC. Its translation: CSVRGEAYEQYF.